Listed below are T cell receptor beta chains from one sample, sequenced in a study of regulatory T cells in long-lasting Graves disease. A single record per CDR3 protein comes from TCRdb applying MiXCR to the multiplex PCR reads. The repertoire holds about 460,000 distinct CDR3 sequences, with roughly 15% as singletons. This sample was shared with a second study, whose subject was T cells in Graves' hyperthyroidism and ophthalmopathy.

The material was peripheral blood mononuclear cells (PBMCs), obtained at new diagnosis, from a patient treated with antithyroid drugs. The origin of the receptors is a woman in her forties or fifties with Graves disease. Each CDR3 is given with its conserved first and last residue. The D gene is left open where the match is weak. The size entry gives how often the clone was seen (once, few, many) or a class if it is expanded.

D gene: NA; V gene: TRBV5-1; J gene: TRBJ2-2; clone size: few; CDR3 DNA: TGCGCCAGCAGCTACCAACGACAGGCTAACACCGGGGAGCTGTTTTTT; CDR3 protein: CASSYQRQANTGELFF
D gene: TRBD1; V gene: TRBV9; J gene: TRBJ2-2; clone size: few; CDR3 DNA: TGTGCCAGCAGCGCAGGGACAGGAAGGAATCGCGGGGAGCTGTTTTTT; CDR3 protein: CASSAGTGRNRGELFF
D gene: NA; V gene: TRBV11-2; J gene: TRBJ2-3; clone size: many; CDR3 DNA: TGTGCCAGCAGCCTGGCTTATATGGGCACAGATACGCAGTATTTT; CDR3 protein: CASSLAYMGTDTQYF
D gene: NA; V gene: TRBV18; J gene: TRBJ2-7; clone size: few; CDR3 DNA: TGTGCCAGCTCACCAGGAGGGTCCATCCCCTACGAGCAGTACTTC; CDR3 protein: CASSPGGSIPYEQYF
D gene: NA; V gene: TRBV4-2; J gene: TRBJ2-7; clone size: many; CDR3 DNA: TGTGCCAGCAGCCAATTTAGCACAACCTCCTACGAGCAGTACTTC; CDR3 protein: CASSQFSTTSYEQYF
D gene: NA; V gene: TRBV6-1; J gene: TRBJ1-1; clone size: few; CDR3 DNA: TGTGCCAGCAGCCCGGTGAACCAACGTATGGGGGCTTTCTTT; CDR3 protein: CASSPVNQRMGAFF
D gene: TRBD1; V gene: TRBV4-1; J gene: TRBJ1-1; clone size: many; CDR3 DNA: TGCGCCAGCAGCCAAGAACAGGGGGTCTTGAACACTGAAGCTTTCTTT; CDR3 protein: CASSQEQGVLNTEAFF
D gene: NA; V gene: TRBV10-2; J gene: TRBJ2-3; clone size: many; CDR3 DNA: TGCGCCAGCACACGCCAAGATACGCAGTATTTT; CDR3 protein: CASTRQDTQYF
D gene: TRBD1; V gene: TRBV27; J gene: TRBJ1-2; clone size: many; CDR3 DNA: TGTGCCAGCAGTCCAATGACAGGGGCCTATGGCTACACCTTC; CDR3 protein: CASSPMTGAYGYTF
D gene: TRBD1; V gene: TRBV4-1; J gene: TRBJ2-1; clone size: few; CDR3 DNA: TGCGCCAGCAGCCAACGAGGGGGCGCTTCGACTGCCTACAATGAGCAGTTCTTC; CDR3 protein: CASSQRGGASTAYNEQFF
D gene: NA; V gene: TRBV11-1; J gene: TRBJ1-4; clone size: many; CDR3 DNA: TGTGCCAGCAGCCCGGGGACGGATGCAACTAATGAAAAACTGTTTTTT; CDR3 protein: CASSPGTDATNEKLFF
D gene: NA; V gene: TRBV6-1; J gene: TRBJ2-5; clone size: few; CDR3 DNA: TGTGCCAGCAGTCCCACATTGCGCTCGTACCAAGAGACCCAGTACTTC; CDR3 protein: CASSPTLRSYQETQYF
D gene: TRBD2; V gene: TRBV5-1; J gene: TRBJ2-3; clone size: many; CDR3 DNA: TGCGCCAGCAGCTTGGCCACTAGCGGGACAGATACGCAGTATTTT; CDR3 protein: CASSLATSGTDTQYF
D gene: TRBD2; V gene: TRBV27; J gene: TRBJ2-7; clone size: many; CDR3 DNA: TGTGCCAGCAGTTTCCTAGCGGGAGGTGAGCAGTACTTC; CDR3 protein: CASSFLAGGEQYF
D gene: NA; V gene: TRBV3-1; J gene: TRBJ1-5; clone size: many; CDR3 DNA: TGTGCCAGCAGCCAAGGCGATCAGCCCCAGCATTTT; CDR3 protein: CASSQGDQPQHF
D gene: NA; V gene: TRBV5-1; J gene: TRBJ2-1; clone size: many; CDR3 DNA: TGCGCCAGCAGCTTGGAACAGAGCTCCTACAATGAGCAGTTCTTC; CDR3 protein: CASSLEQSSYNEQFF